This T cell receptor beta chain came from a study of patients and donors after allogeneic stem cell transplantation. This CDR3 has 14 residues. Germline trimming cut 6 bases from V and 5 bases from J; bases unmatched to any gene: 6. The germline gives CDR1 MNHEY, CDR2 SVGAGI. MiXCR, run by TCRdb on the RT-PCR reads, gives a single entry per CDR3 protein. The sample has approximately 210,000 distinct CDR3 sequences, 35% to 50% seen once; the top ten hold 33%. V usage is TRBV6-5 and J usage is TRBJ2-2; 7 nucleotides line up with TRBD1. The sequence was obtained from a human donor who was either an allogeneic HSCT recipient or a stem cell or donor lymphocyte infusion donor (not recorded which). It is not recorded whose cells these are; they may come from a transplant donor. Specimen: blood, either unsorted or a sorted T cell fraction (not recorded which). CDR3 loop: CASRETGRTGELFF. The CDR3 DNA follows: TGTGCCAGCAGAGAGACAGGGAGAACCGGGGAGCTGTTTTTT.